The 17 T cell receptor beta chains below were found in one sample sequenced in a study of T cells in Graves' hyperthyroidism and ophthalmopathy. Researchers took RNA transcripts and amplified the TCR beta CDR3 regions from them. The HTBI primer set was used in a first-round RT-PCR of the TCR CDR3. MiXCR was run by TCRdb on the multiplex PCR reads, yielding one entry per CDR3 protein. This table holds 550,000 to 700,000 distinct CDR3 sequences, about 15% found once. The sample comprised blood. Receptors were obtained from a woman in her thirties or forties with Graves' ophthalmopathy.

This clonotype was seen many times. CDR3 amino acids: CATQGPGTGELFF. Here the CDR3 DNA reads TGTGCCACCCAGGGGCCCGGCACCGGGGAGCTGTTTTTT. The gene calls are TRBV6-1 and TRBJ2-2, with D perhaps matching TRBD1 (6 bases). The CDR3 has 13 amino acids. Trimming removed 10 bases at V and 4 bases at J, with 13 bases between. Germline lookup yields CDR1 MNHNS and CDR2 SASEGT.

This clonotype was counted at least ten times. This chain uses TRBV12-3 or TRBV12-4 with TRBJ2-7; the match to TRBD1 covers 9 bases. The junction had 7 bases not matched to a gene; V was cut back by 6 bases and J by 7 bases. The CDR3 runs to 13 residues. CDR3 nucleotides: TGTGCCAGCAGACAGGGGGCAGGTTGGGAGCAGTACTTC. Its translation is CASRQGAGWEQYF.

The rearrangement joins TRBV20-1 to TRBJ2-7, with a possible D match to TRBD1 (6 bases). Per the germline V gene, CDR1 is DFQATT and CDR2 is SNEGSKA (reference sequence). The CDR3 runs 17 residues. The V end was cut by 1 base, the J end by 0 bases, with 19 bases between. CDR3: CSARGQLAGASSYEQYF. The CDR3 nucleotides read TGCAGTGCTAGAGGACAACTCGCAGGGGCCAGCTCCTACGAGCAGTACTTC.

A few counts support this clonotype. CDR3 in DNA: TGTGCCAGCATCCCAACAGGGGCCCGCTCCTACGAGCAGTACTTC. As protein: CASIPTGARSYEQYF. V is TRBV27 and J is TRBJ2-7, with 7 bases that match TRBD1. Germline V gene lookup returns CDR1 MNHEY and CDR2 SMNVEV (reference sequence). The CDR3 extends over 15 amino acids. Losses at the gene ends were 7 bases for V and 0 bases for J; bases not matched to a gene: 9.

This chain uses TRBV18 with TRBJ2-2; tentative D call: TRBD1 (6 bases). The germline V gene has CDR1 KGHSH and CDR2 LQKENI. V was cut by 0 bases and J by 4 bases, with 12 bases left in between. The CDR3 has 16 residues. CDR3 coding DNA: TGTGCCAGCTCACCACCCGGCCACAGGGTCACCGGGGAGCTGTTTTTT. Translating it yields CASSPPGHRVTGELFF.

This clonotype was detected many times. This rearrangement joins TRBV7-2 to TRBJ2-2; D not certain. The CDR3 contains 15 residues. Germline V lookup: CDR1 SGHTA, CDR2 FQGNSA. V lost 1 base and J 7 bases, leaving 13 bases between the germline ends. The CDR3 region has the DNA TGTGCCAGCAGCTTAGGCGCCACCAGTATCGGGGAGCTGTTTTTT. This translates into CASSLGATSIGELFF.

This clonotype came up a few times. The chain recombines TRBV4-1 with TRBJ1-5; D is unresolved. V gave up 2 bases and J gave up 0 bases, with 8 bases separating them. The CDR3 sequence is 15 residues long. Germline V gene lookup returns CDR1 MGHRA and CDR2 YSYEKL. CDR3 region: CASSQPTDSNQPQHF. The CDR3, as DNA: TGCGCCAGCAGCCAACCGACCGATAGCAATCAGCCCCAGCATTTT.

This chain joins TRBV12-3 or TRBV12-4 and TRBJ2-7; D call uncertain. The CDR3 is made up of 14 amino acids. V was cut by 3 bases and J by 5 bases, with 14 bases left in between. For the CDR3, the DNA is TGTGCCAGCAGTTTGCGGCTGCTAGGCGACGAGCAGTACTTC. It translates to CASSLRLLGDEQYF.

This clonotype was observed many times. The CDR3 DNA sequence: TGCGCCAGCAGACCACTAGGGAACACCGGGGAGCTGTTTTTT. Protein sequence: CASRPLGNTGELFF. This sequence joins TRBV5-1 and TRBJ2-2; perhaps TRBD2 as D (5 bases). The CDR3 covers 14 residues. Trimming left V 5 bases short and J 1 base short, with 9 bases between. Per germline, CDR1 SGHRS and CDR2 YFSETQ.

This clonotype was recorded many times. J is TRBJ1-2 and V is TRBV19; D call uncertain. V was shortened by 1 base and J by 8 bases, with 8 bases between the two germline ends. CDR1 LNHDA and CDR2 SQIVND come from the germline V gene (reference sequence). This CDR3 spans 12 amino acids. The CDR3 region is CASSIGDRGYTF. The DNA for the CDR3 is TGTGCCAGTAGTATAGGGGATCGGGGCTACACCTTC.

This clonotype appeared many times. V is TRBV6-2 or TRBV6-3 and J is TRBJ2-7; unclear D gene. The CDR3 length is 13 residues. V was cut by 7 bases and J by 7 bases, with 17 bases left in between. In germline, CDR1 is MNHEY, CDR2 SVGEGT. The CDR3 bases are TGTGCCAGCACCCAGCAAGGATCTGGAGAGCAGTACTTC. It is translated as CASTQQGSGEQYF.

This clonotype was detected ten times or more. This may stem from a read error, because a much larger clone lies one nucleotide away. The chain recombines TRBV7-2 with TRBJ2-7, with D unresolved. The CDR3 sequence is 14 residues long. Germline V gene lookup returns CDR1 SGHTA and CDR2 FQGNSA. The CDR3 is CANSLSHISDEQYF. CDR3 nucleotide sequence: TGTGCCAACAGCTTATCCCATATAAGTGACGAGCAGTACTTC.

This clonotype appeared many times. The chain recombines TRBV10-3 with TRBJ1-2; 8 positions agree with TRBD1. V shed 3 bases and J 3 bases; nucleotides not matched to a gene: 6. This CDR3 has 15 residues. Germline V lookup: CDR1 ENHRY, CDR2 SYGVKD. CDR3 DNA: TGTGCCATCAGTGATGCCGGGACAGGCCACTATGGCTACACCTTC. Amino acid sequence: CAISDAGTGHYGYTF.

There are many counts of this clonotype. The chain uses TRBV5-5 and TRBJ2-7; D is undetermined. This CDR3 spans 16 amino acids. V lost 4 bases and J 2 bases, leaving 19 bases between the germline ends. CDR1 and CDR2 (germline): SGHKS, YYEKEE (reference sequence). The CDR3 sequence: CASSPGGVLITYEQYF. DNA for the CDR3: TGTGCCAGCAGCCCCGGTGGTGTACTAATCACCTACGAGCAGTACTTC.

The V gene is TRBV30, the J gene TRBJ1-1; D ambiguous. Per germline, CDR1 GTSNPN and CDR2 SVGIG (reference sequence). The CDR3 is 10 amino acids. CDR3 in DNA: TGTGCTGCTGGACGGGCTGAAGCTTTCTTT. Amino acid sequence: CAAGRAEAFF.

The V gene is TRBV28, the J gene TRBJ2-7; no definite D call. The ends were cut back, 6 bases at V and 3 bases at J, with 18 bases in the middle. The CDR3 length is 15 residues. CDR1 MDHEN and CDR2 SYDVKM come from the germline V gene. Here the CDR3 DNA reads TGTGCCAGCAGCTTAAAGGCAGCTGGGGACTACGAGCAGTACTTC. This encodes CASSLKAAGDYEQYF.

J is TRBJ2-7 and V is TRBV7-9, with 7 bases fitting TRBD2. The length of the CDR3 is 17 residues. The V gene end was trimmed by 8 bases and the J gene end by 7 bases; junction bases not matched to a gene: 23. Germline V gives CDR1 SEHNR, CDR2 FQNEAQ (reference sequence). The CDR3 coding sequence is TGTGCCAGCTCCTCGGGGGGAACCGGGACCCCACAGGAGGAGCAGTACTTC. Encoded protein: CASSSGGTGTPQEEQYF.